Here is one T cell receptor beta chain with its context. TCRdb reprocessed the PCR reads using MiXCR. The top ten clones hold about 2.4% of a sample with some 28,000 clones, 20% to 25% of them seen once. This sample was taken from a study of metastatic and nonmetastatic thyroid tumors. The CDR3 spans 14 residues. The V segment lost 0 bases and the J segment 5 bases; nucleotides outside the gene matches: 1. The germline gives CDR1 KGHSH, CDR2 LQKENI. Patients had received no treatment of any kind before thyroid surgery. Input material: blood. The sequence was obtained from a female donor with papillary thyroid cancer or a benign thyroid nodule (not recorded which). Some clones in this sample may be carry-over from other donors' samples. V and J are TRBV18 and TRBJ2-7; 10 bases are a match to TRBD1. CDR3 in amino acids: CASSPPGQGDEQYF. The DNA for the CDR3 is TGTGCCAGCTCACCACCCGGACAGGGGGACGAGCAGTACTTC.